This TCR beta chain was sequenced during a study of T cell clones after liver transplantation (dated by TCRdb to between 2018 and 2020). Broadly, across the study: Samples were obtained from ITN030ST, a randomized trial in which withdrawal of immunosuppression was attempted within 2 years of liver transplantation. Donor-reactive T cell clones were identified by TCRbeta sequencing following a pre-transplant mixed lymphocyte reaction and were subsequently tracked in post-transplant blood. Third party-reactive TCRbeta sequences from pre-transplant MLRs were also identified as an antigen-independent comparator for donor-reactive sequences. Of the eight recipients, three were HCV-positive, while the remaining recipients had been transplanted for non-autoimmune, non-viral indications. Subjects received no induction therapy and standard immunosuppression until randomization at 12-24 months post-transplant. Tolerance meant complete immunosuppression withdrawal for at least one year without liver enzymes rising beyond twice the upper limit of normal. Blood samples were collected pre-transplant, pre-randomization before withdrawal, and post-randomization after either full withdrawal or failed withdrawal. The study cohort included 8 liver transplant recipients, of whom 3 were classified as tolerant and 5 as non-tolerant.

For this chain, trimming is 1 base at the V end and 5 bases at the J end, and the number of junction bases without a gene match is 13. CDR1 and CDR2 are read off the germline V gene as MGHDK and SYGVNS. Counted from cysteine to phenylalanine, this CDR3 has 17 amino acids. Only the CDR3 DNA is retained, 51 bases long and in frame from the first base. On the study overall, not on this receptor specifically: In a couple of subjects, low numbers of available donor cells limited the measurable donor-reactive repertoire. In 5 of 8 subjects, circulating donor-reactive CD4 TCRbeta sequences decreased significantly after transplant, regardless of tolerance or HCV status. Donor-reactive sequences decreased more than third party-reactive sequences, which suggests partial antigen-specific deletion that was not related to withdrawal success. When repertoire turnover was accounted for, significantly reduced detection of donor-reactive sequences was found in 7 of 8 subjects for CD4 and in 8 of 8 subjects for CD8. Because of small, heterogeneous patient numbers and non-standardized post-transplant time points, the conclusions were only preliminary. Since no allograft tissue specimens were available, donor-reactive T cells may have migrated into the graft instead of being deleted.

High-throughput TCRbeta CDR3 sequencing of frozen genomic DNA was performed by immunoSEQ, including PCR amplification, mapping, bias correction and internal controls. As for the authors' bioinformatics: Productive rearrangements were kept, and unique TCRbeta sequences were defined by CDR3 nucleotide sequence plus V and J gene. For a sequence to be called donor-reactive, it needed a frequency of at least 0.01% and at least 5-fold expansion in CFSE-low cells compared with unstimulated pre-transplant cells. To ensure at least 90% detection power, minimum frequency thresholds were set for each subject based on that subject's lowest-template unstimulated sample. Repertoire turnover was measured by Jensen-Shannon divergence between the top 1000 TCRbeta sequences post- and pre-transplant. Changes in detection of donor-reactive sequences were assessed with two-sided Fisher's exact tests. TCRdb took over this immuneACCESS table, retaining in-frame rearrangements with V and J assigned. Such tables are incomplete; in checked studies, under half of the missing clones stem from an unresolved V gene, and the remainder is unexplained. V and J calls and clone size are copied from that table; D and trimming were computed from the DNA. This sample lists tens of thousands of clones; roughly three quarters were detected once. The ten largest clonotypes hold nearly 10% of the sample.

Unstimulated PBMCs, after thawing, were stained for CD3, CD4 and CD8 and then FACS-sorted into CD3+CD4+ and CD3+CD8+ populations. Randomization to immunosuppression withdrawal applied to every one of the 8 studied subjects. The Qiagen DNeasy Blood and Tissue Kit was used for isolation of genomic DNA. This clone was seen a few times. Its antigen remains unidentified. One base away there is no much larger clone; base qualities are not given. Recombination connected TRBV25-1 to TRBJ1-1, with 7 junctional bases fitting TRBD1. The TCR was taken from a human patient who received a liver transplant. A transplant means some T cells may be of graft donor rather than patient origin. This specimen consisted of CD4+ T cells from blood, obtained at the 22-month timepoint. CDR3 sequence: CASSESLRQGFSTEAFF. The sequence in DNA is TGTGCCAGCAGTGAATCCCTCCGACAGGGTTTCAGTACTGAAGCTTTCTTT.